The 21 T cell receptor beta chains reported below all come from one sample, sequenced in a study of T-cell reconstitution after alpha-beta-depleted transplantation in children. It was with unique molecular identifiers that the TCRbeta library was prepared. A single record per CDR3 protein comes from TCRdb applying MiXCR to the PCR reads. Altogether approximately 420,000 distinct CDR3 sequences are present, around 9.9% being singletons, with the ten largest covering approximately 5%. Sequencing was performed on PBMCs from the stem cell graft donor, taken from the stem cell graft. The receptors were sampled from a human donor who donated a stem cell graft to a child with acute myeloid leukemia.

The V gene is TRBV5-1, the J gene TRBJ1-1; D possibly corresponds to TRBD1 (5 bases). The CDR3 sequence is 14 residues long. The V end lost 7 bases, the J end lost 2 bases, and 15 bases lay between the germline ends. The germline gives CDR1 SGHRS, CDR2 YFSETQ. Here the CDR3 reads CASQVGGVNTEAFF. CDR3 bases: TGCGCCAGCCAGGTGGGGGGGGTAAACACTGAAGCTTTCTTT.

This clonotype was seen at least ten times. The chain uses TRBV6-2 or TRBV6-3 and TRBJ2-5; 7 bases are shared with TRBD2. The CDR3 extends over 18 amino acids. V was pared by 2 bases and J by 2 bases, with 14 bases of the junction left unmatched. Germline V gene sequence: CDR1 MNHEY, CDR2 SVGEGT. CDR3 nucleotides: TGTGCCAGCAGTTACGGCGGGAGTTCGGTCGCCCCACAAGAGACCCAGTACTTC. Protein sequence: CASSYGGSSVAPQETQYF.

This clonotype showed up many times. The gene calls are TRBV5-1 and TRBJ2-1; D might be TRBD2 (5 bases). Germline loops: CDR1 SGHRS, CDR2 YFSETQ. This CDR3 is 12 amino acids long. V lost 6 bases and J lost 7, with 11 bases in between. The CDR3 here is CASTRSGNEQFF. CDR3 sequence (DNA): TGCGCCAGCACACGGTCGGGGAATGAGCAGTTCTTC.

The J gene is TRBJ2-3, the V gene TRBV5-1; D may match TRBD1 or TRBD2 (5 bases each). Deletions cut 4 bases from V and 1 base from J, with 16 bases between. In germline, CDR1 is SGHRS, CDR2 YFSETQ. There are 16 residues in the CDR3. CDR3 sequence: CASSRGPQGGTDTQYF. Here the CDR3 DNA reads TGCGCCAGCAGCAGAGGGCCCCAGGGTGGCACAGATACGCAGTATTTT.

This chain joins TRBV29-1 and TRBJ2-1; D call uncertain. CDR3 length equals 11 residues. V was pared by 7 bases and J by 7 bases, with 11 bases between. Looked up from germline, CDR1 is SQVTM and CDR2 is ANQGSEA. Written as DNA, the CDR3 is TGCAGCGGACGATTGGGGAATGAGCAGTTCTTC. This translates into CSGRLGNEQFF.

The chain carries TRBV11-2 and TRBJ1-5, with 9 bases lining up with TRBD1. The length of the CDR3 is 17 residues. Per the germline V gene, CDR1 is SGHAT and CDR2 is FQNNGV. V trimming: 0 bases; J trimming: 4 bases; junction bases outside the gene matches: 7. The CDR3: CASSLEGQGLKNQPQHF. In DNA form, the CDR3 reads TGTGCCAGCAGCTTAGAAGGACAGGGGTTGAAAAATCAGCCCCAGCATTTT.

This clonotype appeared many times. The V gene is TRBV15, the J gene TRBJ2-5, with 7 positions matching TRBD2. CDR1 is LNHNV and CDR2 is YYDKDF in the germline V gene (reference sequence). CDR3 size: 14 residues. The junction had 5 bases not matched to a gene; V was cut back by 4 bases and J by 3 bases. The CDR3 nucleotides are TGTGCCACCAGCACGTCGAGCGGGGAAGAGACCCAGTACTTC. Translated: CATSTSSGEETQYF.

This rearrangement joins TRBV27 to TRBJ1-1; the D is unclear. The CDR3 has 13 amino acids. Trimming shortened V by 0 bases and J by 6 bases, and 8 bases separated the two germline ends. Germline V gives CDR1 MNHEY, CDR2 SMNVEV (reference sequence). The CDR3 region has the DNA TGTGCCAGCAGTTTATCGGTCGGCTCTGAAGCTTTCTTT. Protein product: CASSLSVGSEAFF.

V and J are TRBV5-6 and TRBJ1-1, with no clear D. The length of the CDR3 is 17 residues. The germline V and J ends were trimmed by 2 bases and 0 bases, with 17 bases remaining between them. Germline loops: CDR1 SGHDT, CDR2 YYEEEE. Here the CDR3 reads CASSFPGRAFMNTEAFF. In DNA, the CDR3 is TGTGCCAGCAGCTTCCCCGGAAGGGCCTTTATGAACACTGAAGCTTTCTTT. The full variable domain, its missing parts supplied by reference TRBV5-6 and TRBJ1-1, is DAGVTQSPTHLIKTRGQQVTLRCSPKSGHDTVSWYQQALGQGPQFIFQYYEEEERQRGNFPDRFSGHQFPNYSSELNVNALLLGDSALYLCASSFPGRAFMNTEAFFGQGTRLTVV.

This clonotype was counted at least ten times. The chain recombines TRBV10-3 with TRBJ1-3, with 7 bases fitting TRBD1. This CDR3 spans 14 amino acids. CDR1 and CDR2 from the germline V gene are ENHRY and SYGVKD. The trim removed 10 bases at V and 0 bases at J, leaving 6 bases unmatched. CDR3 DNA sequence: TGTGCCAGCGCGGGACAGAACTCTGGAAACACCATATATTTT. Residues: CASAGQNSGNTIYF.

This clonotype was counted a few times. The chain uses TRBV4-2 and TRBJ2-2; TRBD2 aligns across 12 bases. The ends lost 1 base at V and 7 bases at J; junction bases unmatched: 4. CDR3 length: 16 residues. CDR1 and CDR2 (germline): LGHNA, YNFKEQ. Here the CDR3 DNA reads TGTGCCAGCAGCCAAGGGACTAGCGGGATGGACGGGGAGCTGTTTTTT. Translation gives CASSQGTSGMDGELFF.

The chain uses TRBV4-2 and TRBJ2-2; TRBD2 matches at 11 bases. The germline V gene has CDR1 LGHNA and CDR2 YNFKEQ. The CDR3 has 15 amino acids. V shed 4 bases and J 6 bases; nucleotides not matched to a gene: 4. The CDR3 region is CASSRSGREAGELFF. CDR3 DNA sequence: TGTGCCAGCAGCCGTAGCGGGAGGGAGGCCGGGGAGCTGTTTTTT.

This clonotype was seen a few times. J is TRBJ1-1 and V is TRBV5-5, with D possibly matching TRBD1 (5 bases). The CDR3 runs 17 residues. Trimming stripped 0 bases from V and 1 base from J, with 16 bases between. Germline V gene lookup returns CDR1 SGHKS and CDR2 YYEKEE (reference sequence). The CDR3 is CASSLAKLGGGNTEAFF. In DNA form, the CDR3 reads TGTGCCAGCAGCTTGGCCAAACTGGGGGGAGGGAACACTGAAGCTTTCTTT.

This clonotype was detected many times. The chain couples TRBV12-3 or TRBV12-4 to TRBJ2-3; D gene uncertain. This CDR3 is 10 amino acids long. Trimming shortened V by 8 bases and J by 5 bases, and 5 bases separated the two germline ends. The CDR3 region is CASRGDTQYF. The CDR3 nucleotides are TGTGCCAGCCGTGGAGATACGCAGTATTTT.

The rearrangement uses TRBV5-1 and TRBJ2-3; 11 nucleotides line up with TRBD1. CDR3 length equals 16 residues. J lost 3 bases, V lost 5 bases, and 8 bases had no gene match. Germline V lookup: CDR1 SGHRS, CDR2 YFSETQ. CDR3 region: CASSAGTGGTTDTQYF. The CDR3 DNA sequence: TGCGCCAGCAGTGCGGGGACAGGGGGTACGACAGATACGCAGTATTTT.

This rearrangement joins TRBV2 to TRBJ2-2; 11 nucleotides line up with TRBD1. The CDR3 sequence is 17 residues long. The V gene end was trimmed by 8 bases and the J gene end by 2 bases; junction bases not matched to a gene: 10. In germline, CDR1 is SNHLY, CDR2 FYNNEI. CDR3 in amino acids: CASSRTGGGQNTGELFF. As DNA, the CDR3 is TGTGCCAGCTCTAGGACAGGGGGCGGTCAAAACACCGGGGAGCTGTTTTTT. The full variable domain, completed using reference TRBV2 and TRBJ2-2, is EPEVTQTPSHQVTQMGQEVILRCVPISNHLYFYWYRQILGQKVEFLVSFYNNEISEKSEIFDDQFSVERPDGSNFTLKIRSTKLEDSAMYFCASSRTGGGQNTGELFFGEGSRLTVL.

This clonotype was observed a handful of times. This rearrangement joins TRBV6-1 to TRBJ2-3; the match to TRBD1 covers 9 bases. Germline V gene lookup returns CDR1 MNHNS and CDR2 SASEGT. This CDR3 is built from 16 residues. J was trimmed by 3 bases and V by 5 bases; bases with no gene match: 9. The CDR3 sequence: CASSQWEGTGTDTQYF. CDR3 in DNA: TGTGCCAGCAGTCAATGGGAGGGGACAGGGACAGATACGCAGTATTTT.

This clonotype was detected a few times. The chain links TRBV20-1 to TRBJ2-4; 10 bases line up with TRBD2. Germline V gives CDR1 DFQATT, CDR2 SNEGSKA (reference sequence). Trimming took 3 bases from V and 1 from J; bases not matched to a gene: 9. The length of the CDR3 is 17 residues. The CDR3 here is CSARIRLAGEAKNIQYF. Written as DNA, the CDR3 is TGCAGTGCTAGGATTAGGCTAGCGGGGGAGGCCAAAAACATTCAGTACTTC.

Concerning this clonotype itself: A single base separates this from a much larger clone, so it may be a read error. The CDR3 DNA reads TGCCGTGCGGGGGTTTGGGGGAAGTCAGATACGCAGTATTTT. Protein: CRAGVWGKSDTQYF. This chain joins TRBV20-1 and TRBJ2-3, with TRBD2 matching over 7 bases. Looked up from germline, CDR1 is DFQATT and CDR2 is SNEGSKA (reference sequence). The CDR3 contains 14 residues.

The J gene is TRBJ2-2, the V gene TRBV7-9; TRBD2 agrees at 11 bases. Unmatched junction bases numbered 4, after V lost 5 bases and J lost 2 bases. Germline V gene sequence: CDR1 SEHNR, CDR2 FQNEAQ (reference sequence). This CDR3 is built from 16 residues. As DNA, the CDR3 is TGTGCCAGCAGCACACTAGCGGGGGATAACACCGGGGAGCTGTTTTTT. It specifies CASSTLAGDNTGELFF.

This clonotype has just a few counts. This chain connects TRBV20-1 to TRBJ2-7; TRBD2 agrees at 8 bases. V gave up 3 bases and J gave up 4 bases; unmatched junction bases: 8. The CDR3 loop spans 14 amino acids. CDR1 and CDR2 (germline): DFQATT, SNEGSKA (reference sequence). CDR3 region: CSASRPGGLYEQYV. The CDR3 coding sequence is TGCAGTGCTAGTCGGCCGGGGGGGCTTTACGAGCAGTACGTC.